This T cell receptor beta chain emerged from a study of cytomegalovirus exposure and HLA in healthy donors. Primers included in the PCR were 60 Vbeta and 13 Jbeta primers. Sequencing was performed with immunoSEQ multiplex PCR; in TCRdb, only in-frame clones are kept and a portion is missing. The sample includes around 140,000 clones, 70% to 80% seen only once; the top ten take 1.5% to 2%. This clone was seen only once. Germline CDR1 and CDR2: SQVTM and ANQGSEA. J lost 4 bases, V lost 2 bases, and 8 bases had no gene match. CDR3 length: 15 amino acids. The chain is built from TRBV29-1 and TRBJ1-2; 9 positions match TRBD1. The receptor's source is a female donor in good health and CMV-seronegative. The sample was PBMCs. CDR3: CSVEMTGGQLYGYTF. The CDR3 DNA follows: TGCAGCGTTGAAATGACAGGGGGACAACTCTATGGCTACACCTTC.